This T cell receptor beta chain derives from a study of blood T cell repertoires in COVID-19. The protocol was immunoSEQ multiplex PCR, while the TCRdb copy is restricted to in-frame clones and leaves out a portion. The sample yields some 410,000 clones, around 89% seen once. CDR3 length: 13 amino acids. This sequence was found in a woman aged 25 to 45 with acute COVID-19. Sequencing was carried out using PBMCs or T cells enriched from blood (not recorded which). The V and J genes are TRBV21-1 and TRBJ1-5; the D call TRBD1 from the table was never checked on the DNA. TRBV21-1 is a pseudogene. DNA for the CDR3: TGTGCCAGCAGCCCGAGGCAGGGTCAGCCCCAGCATTTT. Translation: CASSPRQGQPQHF.